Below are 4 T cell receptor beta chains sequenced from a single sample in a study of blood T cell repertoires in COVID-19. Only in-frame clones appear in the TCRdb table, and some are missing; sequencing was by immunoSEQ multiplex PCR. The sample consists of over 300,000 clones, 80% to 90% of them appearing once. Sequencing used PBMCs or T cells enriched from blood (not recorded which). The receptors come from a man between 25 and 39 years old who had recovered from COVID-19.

CDR3 amino acids: CASSESQLPYEQYF. The CDR3 nucleotides read TGTGCCAGCAGTGAATCTCAACTTCCGTACGAGCAGTACTTC. V is TRBV25-1 and J is TRBJ2-7; D uncertain. The V gene lost 1 base and the J gene lost 4 bases, with 11 bases spanning the gap. This CDR3 is built from 14 residues. The germline CDR1 and CDR2 sequences are MGHDK and SYGVNS.

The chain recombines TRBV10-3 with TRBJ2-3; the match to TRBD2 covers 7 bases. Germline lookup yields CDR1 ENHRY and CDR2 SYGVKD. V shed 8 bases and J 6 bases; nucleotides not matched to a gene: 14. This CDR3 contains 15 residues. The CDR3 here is CAILAGEGKTDTQYF. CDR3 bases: TGTGCCATCTTGGCGGGAGAGGGCAAGACTGATACGCAGTATTTT.

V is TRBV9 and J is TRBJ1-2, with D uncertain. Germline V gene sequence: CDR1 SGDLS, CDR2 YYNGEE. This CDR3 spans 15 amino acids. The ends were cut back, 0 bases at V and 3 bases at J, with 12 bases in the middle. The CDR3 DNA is TGTGCCAGCAGCGTAGGCGCTCCCAATGACTATGGCTACACCTTC. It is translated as CASSVGAPNDYGYTF.

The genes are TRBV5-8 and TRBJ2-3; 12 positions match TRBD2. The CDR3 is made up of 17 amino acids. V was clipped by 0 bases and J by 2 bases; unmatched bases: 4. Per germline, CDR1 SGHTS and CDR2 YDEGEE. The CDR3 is CASSLGRTSGVTDTQYF. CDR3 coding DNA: TGTGCCAGCAGCTTGGGCCGGACTAGCGGGGTCACAGATACGCAGTATTTT.